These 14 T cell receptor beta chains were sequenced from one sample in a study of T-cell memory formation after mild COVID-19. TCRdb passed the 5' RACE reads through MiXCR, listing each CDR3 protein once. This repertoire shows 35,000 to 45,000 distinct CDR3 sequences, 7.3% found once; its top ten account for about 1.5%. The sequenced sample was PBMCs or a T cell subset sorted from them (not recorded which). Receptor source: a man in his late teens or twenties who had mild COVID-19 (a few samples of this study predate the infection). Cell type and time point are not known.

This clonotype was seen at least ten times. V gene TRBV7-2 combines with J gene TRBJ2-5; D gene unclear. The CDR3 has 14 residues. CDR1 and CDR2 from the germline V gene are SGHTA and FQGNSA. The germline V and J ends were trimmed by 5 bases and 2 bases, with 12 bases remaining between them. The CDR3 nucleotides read TGTGCCAGCAGCCCCCCGGGCAGACAAGAGACCCAGTACTTC. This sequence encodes CASSPPGRQETQYF.

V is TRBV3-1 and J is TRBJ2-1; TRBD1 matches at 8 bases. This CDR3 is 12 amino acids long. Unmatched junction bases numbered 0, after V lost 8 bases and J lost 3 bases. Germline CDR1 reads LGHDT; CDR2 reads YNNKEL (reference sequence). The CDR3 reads CASGTGYNEQFF. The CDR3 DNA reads TGTGCCAGCGGGACAGGCTACAATGAGCAGTTCTTC.

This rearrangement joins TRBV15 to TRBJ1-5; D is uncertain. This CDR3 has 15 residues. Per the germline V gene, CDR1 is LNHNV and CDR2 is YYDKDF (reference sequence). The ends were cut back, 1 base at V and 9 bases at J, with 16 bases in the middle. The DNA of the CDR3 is TGTGCCACCAGCAGAGGTGTCATGGAGGATAGGCCCCAGCATTTT. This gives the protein CATSRGVMEDRPQHF.

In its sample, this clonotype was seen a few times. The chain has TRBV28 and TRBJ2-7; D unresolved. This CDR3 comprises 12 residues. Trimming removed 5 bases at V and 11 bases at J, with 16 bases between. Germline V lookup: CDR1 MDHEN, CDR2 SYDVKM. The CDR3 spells CASSPPLRRKYF. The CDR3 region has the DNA TGTGCCAGCAGTCCCCCCCTTCGAAGGAAGTACTTC.

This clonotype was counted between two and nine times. The chain's CDR3 is CASSQENRGFEKLFF. The CDR3 bases are TGCGCCAGCAGCCAAGAAAACAGGGGTTTTGAAAAACTGTTTTTT. The genes are TRBV4-1 and TRBJ1-4; 7 bases align to TRBD1. Germline V lookup: CDR1 MGHRA, CDR2 YSYEKL. V shed 0 bases, J shed 7 bases, and the junction held 5 bases outside the gene matches. The CDR3 totals 15 residues.

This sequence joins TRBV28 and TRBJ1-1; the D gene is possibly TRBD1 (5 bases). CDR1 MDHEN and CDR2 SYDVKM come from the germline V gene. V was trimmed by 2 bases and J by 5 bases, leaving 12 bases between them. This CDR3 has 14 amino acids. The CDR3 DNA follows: TGTGCCAGCAGTTTAGGGGGGGGAGTGACTGAAGCTTTCTTT. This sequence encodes CASSLGGGVTEAFF.

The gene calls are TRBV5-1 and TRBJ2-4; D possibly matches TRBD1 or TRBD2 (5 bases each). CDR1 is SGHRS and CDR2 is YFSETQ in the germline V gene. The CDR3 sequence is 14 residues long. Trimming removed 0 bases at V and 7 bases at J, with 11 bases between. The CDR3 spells CASSLGTEGNIQYF. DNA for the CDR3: TGCGCCAGCAGCTTGGGAACCGAGGGGAACATTCAGTACTTC.

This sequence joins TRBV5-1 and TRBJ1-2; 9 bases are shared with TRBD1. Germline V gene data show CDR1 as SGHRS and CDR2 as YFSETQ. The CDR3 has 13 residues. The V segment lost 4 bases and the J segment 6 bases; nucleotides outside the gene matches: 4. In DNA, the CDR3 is TGCGCCAGCAGCCCGGGACAGGGAAATGGCTACACCTTC. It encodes CASSPGQGNGYTF.

CDR3 sequence (DNA): TGCGCCAGCAGCCCAGGGGGAGGCAGTACTAACTATGGCTACACCTTC. This encodes CASSPGGGSTNYGYTF. The chain combines TRBV5-1 with TRBJ1-2; 7 bases align to TRBD1. Germline assignment: CDR1 SGHRS and CDR2 YFSETQ. Losses at the gene ends were 4 bases for V and 0 bases for J; bases not matched to a gene: 9. The CDR3 covers 16 residues.

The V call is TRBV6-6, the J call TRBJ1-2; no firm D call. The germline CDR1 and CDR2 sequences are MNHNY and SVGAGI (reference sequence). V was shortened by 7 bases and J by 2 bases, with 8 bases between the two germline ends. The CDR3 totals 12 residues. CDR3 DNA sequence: TGTGCCAGCAACGCCTACAACTATGGCTACACCTTC. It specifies CASNAYNYGYTF.

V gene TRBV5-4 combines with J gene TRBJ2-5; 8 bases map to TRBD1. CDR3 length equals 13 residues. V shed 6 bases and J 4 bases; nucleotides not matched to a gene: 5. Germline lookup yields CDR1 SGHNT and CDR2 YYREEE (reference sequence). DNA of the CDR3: TGTGCCAGCACACTGGGGACAGGAGAGACCCAGTACTTC. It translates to CASTLGTGETQYF.

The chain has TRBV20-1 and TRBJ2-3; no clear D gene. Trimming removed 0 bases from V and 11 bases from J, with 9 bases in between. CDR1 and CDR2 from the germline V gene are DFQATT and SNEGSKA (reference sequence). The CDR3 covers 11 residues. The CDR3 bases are TGCAGTGCTAGAGATGCATATATGCAGTATTTT. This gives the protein CSARDAYMQYF.

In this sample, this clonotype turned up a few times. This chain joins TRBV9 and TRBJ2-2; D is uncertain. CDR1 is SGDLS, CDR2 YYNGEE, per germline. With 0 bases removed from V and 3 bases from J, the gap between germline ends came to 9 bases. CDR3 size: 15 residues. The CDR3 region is CASSVASSYTGELFF. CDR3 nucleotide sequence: TGTGCCAGCAGCGTAGCTTCTTCGTACACCGGGGAGCTGTTTTTT. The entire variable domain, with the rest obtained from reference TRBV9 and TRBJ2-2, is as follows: DSGVTQTPKHLITATGQRVTLRCSPRSGDLSVYWYQQSLDQGLQFLIQYYNGEERAKGNILERFSAQQFPDLHSELNLSSLELGDSALYFCASSVASSYTGELFFGEGSRLTVL.

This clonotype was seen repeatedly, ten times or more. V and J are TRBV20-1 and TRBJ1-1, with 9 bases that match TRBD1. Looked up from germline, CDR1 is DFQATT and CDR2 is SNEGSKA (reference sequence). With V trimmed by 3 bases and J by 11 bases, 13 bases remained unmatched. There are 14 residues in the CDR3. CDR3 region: CSASWDRVGGSAFF. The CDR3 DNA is TGCAGTGCTAGTTGGGACAGGGTTGGGGGATCTGCTTTCTTT.